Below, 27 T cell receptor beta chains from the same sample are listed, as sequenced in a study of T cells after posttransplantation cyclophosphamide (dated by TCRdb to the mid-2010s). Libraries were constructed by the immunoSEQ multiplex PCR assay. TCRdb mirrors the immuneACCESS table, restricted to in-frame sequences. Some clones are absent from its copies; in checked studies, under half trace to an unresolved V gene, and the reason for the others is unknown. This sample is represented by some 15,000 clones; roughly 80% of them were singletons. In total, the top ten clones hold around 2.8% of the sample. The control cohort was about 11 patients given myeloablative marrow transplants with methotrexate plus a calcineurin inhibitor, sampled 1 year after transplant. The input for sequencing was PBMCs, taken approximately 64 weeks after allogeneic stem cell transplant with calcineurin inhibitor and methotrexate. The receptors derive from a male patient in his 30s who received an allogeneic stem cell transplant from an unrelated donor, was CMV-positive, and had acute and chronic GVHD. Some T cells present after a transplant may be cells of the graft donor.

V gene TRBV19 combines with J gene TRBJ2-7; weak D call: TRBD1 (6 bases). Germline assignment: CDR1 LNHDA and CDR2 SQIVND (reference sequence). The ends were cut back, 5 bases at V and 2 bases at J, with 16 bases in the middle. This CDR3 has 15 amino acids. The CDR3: CASSPRGQGTYEQYF. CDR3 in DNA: TGTGCCAGTAGTCCCAGAGGTCAGGGGACCTACGAGCAGTACTTC.

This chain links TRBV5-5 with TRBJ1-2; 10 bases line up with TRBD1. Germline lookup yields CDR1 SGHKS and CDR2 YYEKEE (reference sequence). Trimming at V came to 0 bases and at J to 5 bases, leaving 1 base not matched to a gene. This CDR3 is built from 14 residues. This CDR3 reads CASSLGDRGYGYTF. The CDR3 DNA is TGTGCCAGCAGCTTGGGGGACAGGGGTTATGGCTACACCTTC.

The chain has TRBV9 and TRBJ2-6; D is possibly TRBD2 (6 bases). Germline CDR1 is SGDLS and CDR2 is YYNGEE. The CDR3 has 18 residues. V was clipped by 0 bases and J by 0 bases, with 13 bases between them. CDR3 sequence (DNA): TGTGCCAGCAGCGTAGGGGAAGGGGACTTCTCTGGGGCCAACGTCCTGACTTTC. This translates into CASSVGEGDFSGANVLTF.

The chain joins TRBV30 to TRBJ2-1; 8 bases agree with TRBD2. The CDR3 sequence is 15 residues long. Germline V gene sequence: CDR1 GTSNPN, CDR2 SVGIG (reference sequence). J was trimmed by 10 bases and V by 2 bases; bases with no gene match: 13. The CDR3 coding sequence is TGTGCCTGGAGTCCCCCTAGCGGGCCGCACGGAGAGCAGTTCTTC. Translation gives CAWSPPSGPHGEQFF. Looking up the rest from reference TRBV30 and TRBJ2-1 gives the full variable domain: SQTIHQWPATLVQPVGSPLSLECTVEGTSNPNLYWYRQAAGRGLQLLFYSVGIGQISSEVPQNLSASRPQDRQFILSSKKLLLSDSGFYLCAWSPPSGPHGEQFFGPGTRLTVL.

The CDR3 sequence: CASSPGEGETQYF. CDR3 bases: TGTGCCAGCAGTCCGGGGGAGGGTGAGACCCAGTACTTC. V gene TRBV2 combines with J gene TRBJ2-5, with 7 bases that match TRBD2. The CDR3 totals 13 residues. CDR1 SNHLY and CDR2 FYNNEI come from the germline V gene. J gave up 5 bases and V 5 bases, and 5 bases lay outside the gene matches.

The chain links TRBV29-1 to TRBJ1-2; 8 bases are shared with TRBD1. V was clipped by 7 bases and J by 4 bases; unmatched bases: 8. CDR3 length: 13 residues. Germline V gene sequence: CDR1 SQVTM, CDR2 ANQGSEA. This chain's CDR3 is CSAPLDRGYGYTF. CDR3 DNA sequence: TGCAGCGCTCCACTAGACAGGGGCTATGGCTACACCTTC.

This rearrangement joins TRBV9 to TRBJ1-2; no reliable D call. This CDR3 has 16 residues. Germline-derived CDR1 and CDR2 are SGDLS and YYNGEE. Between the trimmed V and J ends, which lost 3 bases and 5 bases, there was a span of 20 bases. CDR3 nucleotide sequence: TGTGCCAGCAGCGAGCCAGACACGCGGGAACAATATGGCTACACCTTC. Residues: CASSEPDTREQYGYTF. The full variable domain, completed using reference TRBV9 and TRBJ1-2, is DSGVTQTPKHLITATGQRVTLRCSPRSGDLSVYWYQQSLDQGLQFLIQYYNGEERAKGNILERFSAQQFPDLHSELNLSSLELGDSALYFCASSEPDTREQYGYTFGSGTRLTVV.

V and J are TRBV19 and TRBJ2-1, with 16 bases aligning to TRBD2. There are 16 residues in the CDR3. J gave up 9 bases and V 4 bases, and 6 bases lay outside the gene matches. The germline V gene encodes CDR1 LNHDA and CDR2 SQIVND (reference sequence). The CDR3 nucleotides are TGTGCCAGTAGTACCGAAGGGACTAGCGGGAGGGCTGAGCAGTTCTTC. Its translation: CASSTEGTSGRAEQFF.

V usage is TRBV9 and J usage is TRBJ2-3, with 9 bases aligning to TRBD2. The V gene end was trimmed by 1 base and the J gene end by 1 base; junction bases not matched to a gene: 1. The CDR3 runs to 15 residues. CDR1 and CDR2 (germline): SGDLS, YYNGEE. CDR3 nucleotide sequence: TGTGCCAGCAGCGTATTAGCGGGGGGCACAGATACGCAGTATTTT. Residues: CASSVLAGGTDTQYF.

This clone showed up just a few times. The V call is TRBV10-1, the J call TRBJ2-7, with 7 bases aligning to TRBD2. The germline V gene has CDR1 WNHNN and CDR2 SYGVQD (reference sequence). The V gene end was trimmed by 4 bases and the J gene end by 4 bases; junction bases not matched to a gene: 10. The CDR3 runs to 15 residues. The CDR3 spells CASSAPAGKLYEQYF. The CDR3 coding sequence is TGCGCCAGCAGTGCCCCAGCGGGAAAGTTATACGAGCAGTACTTC.

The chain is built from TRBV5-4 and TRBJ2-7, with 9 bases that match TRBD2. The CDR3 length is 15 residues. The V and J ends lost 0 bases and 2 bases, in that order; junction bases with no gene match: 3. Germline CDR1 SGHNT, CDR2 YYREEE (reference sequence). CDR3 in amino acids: CASSLASGDPYEQYF. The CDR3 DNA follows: TGTGCCAGCAGCTTGGCTAGCGGGGACCCCTACGAGCAGTACTTC.

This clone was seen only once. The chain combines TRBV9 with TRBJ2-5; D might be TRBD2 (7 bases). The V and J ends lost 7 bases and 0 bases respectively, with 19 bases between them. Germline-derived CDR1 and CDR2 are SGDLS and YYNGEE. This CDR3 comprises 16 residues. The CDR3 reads CASARGALRYQETQYF. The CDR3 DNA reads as TGTGCCAGCGCCCGGGGGGCGTTACGGTACCAAGAGACCCAGTACTTC.

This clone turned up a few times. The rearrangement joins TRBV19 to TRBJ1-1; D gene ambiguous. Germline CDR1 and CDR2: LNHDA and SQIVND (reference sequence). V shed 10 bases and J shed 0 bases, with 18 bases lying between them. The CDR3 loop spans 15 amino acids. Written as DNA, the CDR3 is TGTGCCACCGCGGGAGACTCAACAGTGAACACTGAAGCTTTCTTT. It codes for CATAGDSTVNTEAFF.

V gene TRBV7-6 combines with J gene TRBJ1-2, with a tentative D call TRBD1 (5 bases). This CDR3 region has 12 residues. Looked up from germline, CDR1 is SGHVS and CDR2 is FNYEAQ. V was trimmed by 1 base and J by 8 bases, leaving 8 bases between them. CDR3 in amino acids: CASSLGGAGYTF. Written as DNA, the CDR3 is TGTGCCAGCAGCTTAGGGGGCGCGGGCTACACCTTC.

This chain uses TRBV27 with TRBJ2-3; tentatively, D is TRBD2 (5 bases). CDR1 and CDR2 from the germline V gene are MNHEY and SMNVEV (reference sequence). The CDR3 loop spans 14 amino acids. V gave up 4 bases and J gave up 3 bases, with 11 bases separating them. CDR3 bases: TGTGCCAGCAGTTATGGTCCGGGGACAGATACGCAGTATTTT. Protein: CASSYGPGTDTQYF.

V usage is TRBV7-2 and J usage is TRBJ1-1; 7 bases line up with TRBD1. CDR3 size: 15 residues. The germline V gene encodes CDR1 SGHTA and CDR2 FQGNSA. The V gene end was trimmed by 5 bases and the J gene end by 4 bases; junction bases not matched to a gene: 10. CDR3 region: CASSPRQGPGTEAFF. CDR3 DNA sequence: TGTGCCAGCAGCCCGAGACAGGGCCCCGGCACTGAAGCTTTCTTT.

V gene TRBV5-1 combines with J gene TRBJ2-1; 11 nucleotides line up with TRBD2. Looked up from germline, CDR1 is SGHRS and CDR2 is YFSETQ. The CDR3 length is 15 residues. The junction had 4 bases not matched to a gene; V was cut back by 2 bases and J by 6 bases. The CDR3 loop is CASSFVAGGRNEQFF. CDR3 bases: TGCGCCAGCAGCTTTGTAGCGGGGGGGCGCAATGAGCAGTTCTTC.

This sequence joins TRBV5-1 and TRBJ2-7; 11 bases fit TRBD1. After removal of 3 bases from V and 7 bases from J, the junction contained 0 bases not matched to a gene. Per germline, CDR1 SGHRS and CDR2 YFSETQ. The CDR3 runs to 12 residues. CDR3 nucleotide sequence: TGCGCCAGCAGCTGGGACAGGGGGGAGCAGTACTTC. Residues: CASSWDRGEQYF. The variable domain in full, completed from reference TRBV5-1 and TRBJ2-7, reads KAGVTQTPRYLIKTRGQQVTLSCSPISGHRSVSWYQQTPGQGLQFLFEYFSETQRNKGNFPGRFSGRQFSNSRSEMNVSTLELGDSALYLCASSWDRGEQYFGPGTRLTVT.

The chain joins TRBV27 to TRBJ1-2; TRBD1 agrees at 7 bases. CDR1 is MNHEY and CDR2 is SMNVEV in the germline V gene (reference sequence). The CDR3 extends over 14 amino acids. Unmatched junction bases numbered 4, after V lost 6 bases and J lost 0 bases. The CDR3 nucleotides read TGTGCCAGCAGCAGGGACAGAGCTAACTATGGCTACACCTTC. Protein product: CASSRDRANYGYTF.

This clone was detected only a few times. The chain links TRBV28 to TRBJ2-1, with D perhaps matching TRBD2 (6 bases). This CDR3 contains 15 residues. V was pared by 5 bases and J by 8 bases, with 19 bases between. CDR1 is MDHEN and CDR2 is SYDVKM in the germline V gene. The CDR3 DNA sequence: TGTGCCAGCAGTCTCGGGGACTTCCCCAGTGATGAGCAGTTCTTC. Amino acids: CASSLGDFPSDEQFF.

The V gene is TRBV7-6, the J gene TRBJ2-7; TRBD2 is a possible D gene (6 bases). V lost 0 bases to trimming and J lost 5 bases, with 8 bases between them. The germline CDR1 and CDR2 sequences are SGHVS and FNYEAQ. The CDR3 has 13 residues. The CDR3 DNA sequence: TGTGCCAGCAGCTTAGCGGGGGGTGACGAGCAGTACTTC. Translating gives CASSLAGGDEQYF.

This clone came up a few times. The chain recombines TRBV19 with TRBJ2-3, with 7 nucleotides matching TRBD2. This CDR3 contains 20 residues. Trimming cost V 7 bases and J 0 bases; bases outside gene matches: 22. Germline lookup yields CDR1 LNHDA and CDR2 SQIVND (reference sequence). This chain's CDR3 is CASTPQAGGPAGFSTDTQYF. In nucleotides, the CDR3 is TGTGCCAGTACCCCCCAGGCAGGCGGACCAGCGGGGTTTAGCACAGATACGCAGTATTTT.

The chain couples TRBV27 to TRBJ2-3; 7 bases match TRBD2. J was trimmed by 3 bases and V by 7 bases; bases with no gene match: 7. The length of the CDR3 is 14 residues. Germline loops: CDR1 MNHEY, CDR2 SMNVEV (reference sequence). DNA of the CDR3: TGTGCCAGCAAAGGGGCGGGAGTGACAGATACGCAGTATTTT. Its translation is CASKGAGVTDTQYF.

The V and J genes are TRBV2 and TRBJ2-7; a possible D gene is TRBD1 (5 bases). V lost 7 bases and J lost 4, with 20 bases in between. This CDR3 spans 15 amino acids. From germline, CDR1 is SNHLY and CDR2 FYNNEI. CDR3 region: CASTVSQGAGYEQYF. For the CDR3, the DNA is TGTGCCAGCACCGTATCTCAGGGTGCAGGTTACGAGCAGTACTTC.

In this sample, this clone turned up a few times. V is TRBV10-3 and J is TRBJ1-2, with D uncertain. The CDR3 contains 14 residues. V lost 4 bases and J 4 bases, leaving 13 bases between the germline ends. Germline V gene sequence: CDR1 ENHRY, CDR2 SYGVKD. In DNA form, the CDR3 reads TGTGCCATCAGTGTGGGAGAGGGCGTCTATGGCTACACCTTC. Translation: CAISVGEGVYGYTF.

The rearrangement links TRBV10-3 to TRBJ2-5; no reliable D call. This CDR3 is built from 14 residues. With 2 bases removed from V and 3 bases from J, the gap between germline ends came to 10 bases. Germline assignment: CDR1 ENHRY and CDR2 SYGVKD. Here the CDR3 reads CAISEDTVEETQYF. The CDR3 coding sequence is TGTGCCATCAGTGAGGACACCGTCGAAGAGACCCAGTACTTC.

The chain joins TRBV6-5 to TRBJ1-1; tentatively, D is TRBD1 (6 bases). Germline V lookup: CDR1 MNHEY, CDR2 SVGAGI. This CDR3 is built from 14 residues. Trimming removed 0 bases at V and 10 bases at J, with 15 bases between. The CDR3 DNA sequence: TGTGCCAGCAGTTACTCGGGGGCCCTGTTAGGAGCTTTCTTT. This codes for CASSYSGALLGAFF.